This TCR beta chain was sequenced for a study of blood T cells in healthy people across ages. The second PCR ran roughly 6 to 11 cycles with a sample-barcoded 5' primer and J-beta primers. TCRdb ran MiXCR on the 5' RACE reads and lists one entry per CDR3 protein. This table holds 710,000 or so distinct CDR3 sequences, roughly 20% found once. The sequenced material came from blood. This receptor was taken from a man between 70 and 80 years old in good health.

CDR3 DNA: TGTGCCAGCAGCTTAGCATCTAGCGGGGGGTACTACGAGCAGTACTTC. It encodes CASSLASSGGYYEQYF. This chain uses TRBV7-2 with TRBJ2-7, with TRBD2 identical over 11 bases. Germline V gene sequence: CDR1 SGHTA, CDR2 FQGNSA. V shed 0 bases, J shed 3 bases, and the junction held 4 bases outside the gene matches. The CDR3 length is 16 residues.